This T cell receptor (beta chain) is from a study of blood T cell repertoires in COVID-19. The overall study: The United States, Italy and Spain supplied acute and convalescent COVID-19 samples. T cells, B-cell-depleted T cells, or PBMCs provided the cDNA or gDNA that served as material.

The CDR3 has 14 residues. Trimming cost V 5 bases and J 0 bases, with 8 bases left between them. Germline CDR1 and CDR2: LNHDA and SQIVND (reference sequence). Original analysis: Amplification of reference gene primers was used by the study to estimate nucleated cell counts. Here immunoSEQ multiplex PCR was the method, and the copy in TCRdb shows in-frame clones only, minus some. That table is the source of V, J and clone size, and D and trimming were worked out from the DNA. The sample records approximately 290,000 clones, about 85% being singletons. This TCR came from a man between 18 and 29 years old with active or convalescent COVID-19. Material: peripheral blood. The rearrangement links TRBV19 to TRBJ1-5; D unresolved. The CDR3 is CASSAGYSNQPQHF. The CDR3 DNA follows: TGTGCCAGTAGTGCAGGATATAGCAATCAGCCCCAGCATTTT.